Detailed here is one T cell receptor (beta chain). Its antigen is not identified. Blood samples were obtained at baseline, cycle 4 day 1, and cycle 7 day 1. The source of the sample is a study of OX40 agonist ivuxolimab in advanced cancers. Study conclusions and caveats: Expanded clones were, on average, more numerous among CD8+ T cells than CD4+. There were also nonresponders showing low normalized T-cell clonal expansion.

The repertoire was sequenced with immunoSEQ multiplex PCR; TCRdb's copy has only in-frame clones and lacks some. The sample holds under 95,000 clones; about 89% are singletons and the top ten take roughly 8.9%. This clonotype originated in an adult with an advanced solid tumor such as melanoma, head and neck, liver or kidney cancer. Sequenced here: CD4+ or CD8+ T cells sorted from blood, sampled in a trial of the OX40 agonist ivuxolimab.

The CDR3 nucleotides are TGTGCCAGCAGCCAACAGGGGGCTAAGGAGACCCAGTACTTC. Translating it yields CASSQQGAKETQYF. The genes are TRBV7-9 and TRBJ2-5; 9 bases line up with TRBD1. This CDR3 is built from 14 residues. V lost 5 bases, J lost 5 bases, and 6 bases stayed unmatched. The V gene's germline CDR1 is SEHNR and CDR2 FQNEAQ (reference sequence).